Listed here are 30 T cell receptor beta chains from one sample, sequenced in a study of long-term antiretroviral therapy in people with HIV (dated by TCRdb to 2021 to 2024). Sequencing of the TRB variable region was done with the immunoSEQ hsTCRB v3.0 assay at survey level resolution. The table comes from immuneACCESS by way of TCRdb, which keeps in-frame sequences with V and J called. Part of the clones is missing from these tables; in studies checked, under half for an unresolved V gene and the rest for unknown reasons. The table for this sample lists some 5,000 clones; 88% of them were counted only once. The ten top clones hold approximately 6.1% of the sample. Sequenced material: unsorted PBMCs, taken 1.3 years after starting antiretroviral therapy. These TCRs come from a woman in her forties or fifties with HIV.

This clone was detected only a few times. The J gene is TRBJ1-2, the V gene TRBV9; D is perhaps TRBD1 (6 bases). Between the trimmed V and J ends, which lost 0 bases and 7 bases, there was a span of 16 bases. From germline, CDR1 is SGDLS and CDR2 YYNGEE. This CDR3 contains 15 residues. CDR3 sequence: CASSVEGGRVAGYTF. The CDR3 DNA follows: TGTGCCAGCAGCGTAGAGGGGGGGCGCGTTGCTGGCTACACCTTC.

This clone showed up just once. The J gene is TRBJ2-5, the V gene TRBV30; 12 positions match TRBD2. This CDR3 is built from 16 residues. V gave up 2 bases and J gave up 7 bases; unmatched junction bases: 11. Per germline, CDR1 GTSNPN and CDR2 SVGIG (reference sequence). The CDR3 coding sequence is TGTGCCTGGAGTCCTAGCGGGAGGGCCCCAAGAGGGACCCAGTACTTC. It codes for CAWSPSGRAPRGTQYF.

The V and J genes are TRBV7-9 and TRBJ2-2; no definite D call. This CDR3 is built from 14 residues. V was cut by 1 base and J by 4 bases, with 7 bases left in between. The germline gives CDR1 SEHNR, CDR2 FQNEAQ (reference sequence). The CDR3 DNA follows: TGTGCCAGCAGCTTAGAACGGGTCACCGGGGAGCTGTTTTTT. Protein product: CASSLERVTGELFF.

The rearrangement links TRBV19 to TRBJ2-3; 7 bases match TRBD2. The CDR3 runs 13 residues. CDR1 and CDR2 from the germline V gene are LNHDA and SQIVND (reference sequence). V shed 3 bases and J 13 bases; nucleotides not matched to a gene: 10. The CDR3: CASSMAIWGGEYF. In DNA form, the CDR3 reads TGTGCCAGTAGTATGGCAATTTGGGGAGGGGAGTATTTT.

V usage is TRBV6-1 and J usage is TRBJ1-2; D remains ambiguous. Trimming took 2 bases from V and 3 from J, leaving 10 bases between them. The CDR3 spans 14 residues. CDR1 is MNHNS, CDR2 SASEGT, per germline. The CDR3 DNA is TGTGCCAGCAGTGAAAGGGTGGGCCACTATGGCTACACCTTC. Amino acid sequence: CASSERVGHYGYTF.

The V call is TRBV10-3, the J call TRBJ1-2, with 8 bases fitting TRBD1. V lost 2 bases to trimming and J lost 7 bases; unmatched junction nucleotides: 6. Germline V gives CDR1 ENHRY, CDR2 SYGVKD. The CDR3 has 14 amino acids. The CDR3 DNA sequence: TGTGCCATCAGTGAGGGGCAGGGGGCTCCTGGCTACACCTTC. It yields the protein CAISEGQGAPGYTF.

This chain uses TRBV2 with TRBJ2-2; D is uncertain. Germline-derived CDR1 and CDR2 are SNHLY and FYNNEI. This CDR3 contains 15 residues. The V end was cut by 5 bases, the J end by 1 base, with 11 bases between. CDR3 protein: CASSKNQRNTGELFF. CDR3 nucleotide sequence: TGTGCCAGCAGTAAAAATCAGAGGAACACCGGGGAGCTGTTTTTT. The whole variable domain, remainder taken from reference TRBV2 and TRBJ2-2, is EPEVTQTPSHQVTQMGQEVILRCVPISNHLYFYWYRQILGQKVEFLVSFYNNEISEKSEIFDDQFSVERPDGSNFTLKIRSTKLEDSAMYFCASSKNQRNTGELFFGEGSRLTVL.

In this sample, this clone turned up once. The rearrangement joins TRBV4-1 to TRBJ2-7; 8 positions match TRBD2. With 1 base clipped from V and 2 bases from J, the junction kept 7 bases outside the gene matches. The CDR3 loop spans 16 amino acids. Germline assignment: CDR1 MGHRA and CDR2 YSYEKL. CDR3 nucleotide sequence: TGCGCCAGCAGCCAAGGAGGCGCGGGGGGCCCCTACGAGCAGTACTTC. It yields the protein CASSQGGAGGPYEQYF.

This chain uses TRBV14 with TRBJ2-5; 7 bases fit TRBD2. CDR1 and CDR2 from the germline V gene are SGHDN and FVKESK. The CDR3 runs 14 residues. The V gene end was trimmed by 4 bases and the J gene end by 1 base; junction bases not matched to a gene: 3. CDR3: CASSPAGSQETQYF. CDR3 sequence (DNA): TGTGCCAGCAGCCCAGCGGGGAGCCAAGAGACCCAGTACTTC.

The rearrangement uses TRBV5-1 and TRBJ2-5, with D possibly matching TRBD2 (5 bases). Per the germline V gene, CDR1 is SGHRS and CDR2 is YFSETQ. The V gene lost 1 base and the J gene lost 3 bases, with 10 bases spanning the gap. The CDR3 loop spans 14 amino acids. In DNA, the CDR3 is TGCGCCAGCAGCTTGTGGCTAGCTGAAGAGACCCAGTACTTC. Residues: CASSLWLAEETQYF.

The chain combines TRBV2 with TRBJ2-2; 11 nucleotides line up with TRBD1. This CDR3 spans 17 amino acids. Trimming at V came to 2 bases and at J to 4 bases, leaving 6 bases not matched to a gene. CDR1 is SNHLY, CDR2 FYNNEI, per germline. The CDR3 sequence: CASSEPRDRGITGELFF. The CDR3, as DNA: TGTGCCAGCAGTGAACCCCGGGACAGGGGGATCACCGGGGAGCTGTTTTTT.

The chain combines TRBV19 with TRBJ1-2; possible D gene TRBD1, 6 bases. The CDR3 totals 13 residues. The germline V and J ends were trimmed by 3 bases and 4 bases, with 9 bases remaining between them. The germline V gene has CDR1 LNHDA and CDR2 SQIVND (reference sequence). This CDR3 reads CASSMSRGYGYTF. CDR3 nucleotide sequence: TGTGCCAGTAGTATGTCCAGGGGCTATGGCTACACCTTC.

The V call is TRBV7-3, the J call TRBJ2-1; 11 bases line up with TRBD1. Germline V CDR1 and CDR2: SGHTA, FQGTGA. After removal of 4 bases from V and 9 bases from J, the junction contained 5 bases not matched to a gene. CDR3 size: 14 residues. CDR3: CASSWDRGSGEQFF. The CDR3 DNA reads TGTGCCAGCAGCTGGGACAGGGGGTCGGGTGAGCAGTTCTTC. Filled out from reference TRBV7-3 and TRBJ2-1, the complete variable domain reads GAGVSQTPSNKVTEKGKYVELRCDPISGHTALYWYRQSLGQGPEFLIYFQGTGAADDSGLPNDRFFAVRPEGSVSTLKIQRTERGDSAVYLCASSWDRGSGEQFFGPGTRLTVL.

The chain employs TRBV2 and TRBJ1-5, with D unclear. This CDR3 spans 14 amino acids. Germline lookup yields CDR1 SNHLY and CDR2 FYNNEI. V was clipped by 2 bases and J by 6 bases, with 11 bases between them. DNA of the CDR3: TGTGCCAGCAGTGAAAGGGTGCAAGGTCAGCCCCAGCATTTT. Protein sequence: CASSERVQGQPQHF.

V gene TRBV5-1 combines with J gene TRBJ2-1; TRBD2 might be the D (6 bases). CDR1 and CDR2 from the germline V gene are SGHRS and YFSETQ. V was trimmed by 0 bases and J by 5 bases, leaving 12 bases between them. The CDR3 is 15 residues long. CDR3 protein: CASSLALGGNNEQFF. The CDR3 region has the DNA TGCGCCAGCAGCTTGGCCCTAGGAGGGAACAATGAGCAGTTCTTC.

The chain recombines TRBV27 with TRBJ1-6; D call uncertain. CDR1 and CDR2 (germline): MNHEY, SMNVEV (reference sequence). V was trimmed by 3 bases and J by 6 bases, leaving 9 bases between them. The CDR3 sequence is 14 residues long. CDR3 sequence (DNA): TGTGCCAGCAGTTTGGGGTGGTCTAATTCACCCCTCCACTTT. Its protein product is CASSLGWSNSPLHF.

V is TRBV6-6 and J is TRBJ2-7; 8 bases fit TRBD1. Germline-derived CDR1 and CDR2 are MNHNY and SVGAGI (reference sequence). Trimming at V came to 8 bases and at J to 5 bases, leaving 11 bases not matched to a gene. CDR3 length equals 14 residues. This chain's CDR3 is CASGVDRGNHEQYF. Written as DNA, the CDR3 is TGTGCCAGCGGAGTAGACAGGGGAAACCACGAGCAGTACTTC.

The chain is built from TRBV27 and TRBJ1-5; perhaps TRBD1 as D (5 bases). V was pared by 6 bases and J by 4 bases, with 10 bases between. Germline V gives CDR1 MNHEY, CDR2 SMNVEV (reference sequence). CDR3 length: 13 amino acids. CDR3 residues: CASSDSMNQPQHF. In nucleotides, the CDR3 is TGTGCCAGCAGCGACAGTATGAATCAGCCCCAGCATTTT.

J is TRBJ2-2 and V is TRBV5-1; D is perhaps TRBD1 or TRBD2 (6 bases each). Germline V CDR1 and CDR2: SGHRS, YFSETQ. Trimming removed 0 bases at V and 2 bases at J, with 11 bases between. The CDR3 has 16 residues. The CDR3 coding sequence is TGCGCCAGCAGCTTGGACGGGGGCGTTAACACCGGGGAGCTGTTTTTT. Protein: CASSLDGGVNTGELFF.

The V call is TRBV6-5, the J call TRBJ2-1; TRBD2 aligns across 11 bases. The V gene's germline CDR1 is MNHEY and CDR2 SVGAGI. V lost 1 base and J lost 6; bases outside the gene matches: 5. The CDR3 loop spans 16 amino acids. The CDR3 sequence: CASSYWASGGLNEQFF. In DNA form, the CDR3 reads TGTGCCAGCAGTTACTGGGCTAGCGGGGGGCTCAATGAGCAGTTCTTC.

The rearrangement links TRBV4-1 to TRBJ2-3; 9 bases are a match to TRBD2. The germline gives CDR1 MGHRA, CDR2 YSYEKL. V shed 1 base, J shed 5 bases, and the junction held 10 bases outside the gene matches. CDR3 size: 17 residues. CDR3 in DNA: TGCGCCAGCAGCCAAGGGCCCTCGCGGGGGGGCATAGATACGCAGTATTTT. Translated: CASSQGPSRGGIDTQYF.

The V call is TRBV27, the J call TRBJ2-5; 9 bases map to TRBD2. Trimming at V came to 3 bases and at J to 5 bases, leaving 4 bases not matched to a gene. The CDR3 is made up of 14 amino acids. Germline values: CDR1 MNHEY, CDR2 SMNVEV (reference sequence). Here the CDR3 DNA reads TGTGCCAGCAGTTTTGATAGCGGGGGCGAGACCCAGTACTTC. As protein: CASSFDSGGETQYF.

Written as DNA, the CDR3 is TGTGCCAGCAGTTACGGGGGCGGCACAGATACGCAGTATTTT. This encodes CASSYGGGTDTQYF. This rearrangement joins TRBV6-5 to TRBJ2-3, with D possibly matching TRBD1 (6 bases). Germline V lookup: CDR1 MNHEY, CDR2 SVGAGI. The CDR3 loop spans 14 amino acids. V dropped 2 bases and J dropped 1 base, with 7 bases sitting between them.

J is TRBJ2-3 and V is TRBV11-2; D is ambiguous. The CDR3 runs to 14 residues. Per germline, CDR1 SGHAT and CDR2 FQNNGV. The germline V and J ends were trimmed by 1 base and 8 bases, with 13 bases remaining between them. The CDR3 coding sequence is TGTGCCAGCAGCTTAGGGCCAACCCCAGCTACGCAGTATTTT. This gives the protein CASSLGPTPATQYF. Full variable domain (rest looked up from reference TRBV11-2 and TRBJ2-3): EAGVAQSPRYKIIEKRQSVAFWCNPISGHATLYWYQQILGQGPKLLIQFQNNGVVDDSQLPKDRFSAERLKGVDSTLKIQPAKLEDSAVYLCASSLGPTPATQYFGPGTRLTVL.

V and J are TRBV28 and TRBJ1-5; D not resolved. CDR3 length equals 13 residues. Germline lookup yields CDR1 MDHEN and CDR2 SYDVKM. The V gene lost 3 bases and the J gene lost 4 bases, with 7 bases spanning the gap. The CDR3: CASSLRLNQPQHF. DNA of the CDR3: TGTGCCAGCAGTTTGCGGTTAAATCAGCCCCAGCATTTT.

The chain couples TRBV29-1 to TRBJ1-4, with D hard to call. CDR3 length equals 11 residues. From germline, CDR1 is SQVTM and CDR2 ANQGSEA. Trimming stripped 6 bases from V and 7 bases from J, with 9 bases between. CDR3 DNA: TGCAGCGTGGGAAGACCTGAAAAACTGTTTTTT. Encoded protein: CSVGRPEKLFF. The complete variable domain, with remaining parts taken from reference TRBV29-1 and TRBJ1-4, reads SAVISQKPSRDICQRGTSLTIQCQVDSQVTMMFWYRQQPGQSLTLIATANQGSEATYESGFVIDKFPISRPNLTFSTLTVSNMSPEDSSIYLCSVGRPEKLFFGSGTQLSVL.

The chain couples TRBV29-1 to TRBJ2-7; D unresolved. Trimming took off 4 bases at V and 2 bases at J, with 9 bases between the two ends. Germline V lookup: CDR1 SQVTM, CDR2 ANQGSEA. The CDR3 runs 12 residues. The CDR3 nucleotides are TGCAGCGTTGTCGGGCTAGCCTACGAGCAGTACTTC. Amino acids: CSVVGLAYEQYF.

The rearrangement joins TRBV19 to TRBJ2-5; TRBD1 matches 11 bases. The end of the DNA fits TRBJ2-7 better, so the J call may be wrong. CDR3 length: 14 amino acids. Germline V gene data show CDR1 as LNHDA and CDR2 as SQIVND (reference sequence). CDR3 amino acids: CASTPGQGVYEQYF. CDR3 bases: TGTGCCAGTACTCCGGGACAGGGGGTCTACGAGCAGTACTTC.

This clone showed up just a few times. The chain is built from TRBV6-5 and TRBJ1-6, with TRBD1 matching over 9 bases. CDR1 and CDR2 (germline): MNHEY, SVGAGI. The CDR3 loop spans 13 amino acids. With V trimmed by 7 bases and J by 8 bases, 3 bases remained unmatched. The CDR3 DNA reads TGTGCCAGCACTTGGACAGGGGATTCACCCCTCCACTTT. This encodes CASTWTGDSPLHF.

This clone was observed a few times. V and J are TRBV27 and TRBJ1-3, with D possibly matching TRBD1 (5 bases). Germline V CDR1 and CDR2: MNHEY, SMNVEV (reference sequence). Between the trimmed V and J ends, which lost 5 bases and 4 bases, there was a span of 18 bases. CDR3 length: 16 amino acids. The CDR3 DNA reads TGTGCCAGCAGTGCGACAGAAATAAGCGCAGGAAACACCATATATTTT. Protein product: CASSATEISAGNTIYF.